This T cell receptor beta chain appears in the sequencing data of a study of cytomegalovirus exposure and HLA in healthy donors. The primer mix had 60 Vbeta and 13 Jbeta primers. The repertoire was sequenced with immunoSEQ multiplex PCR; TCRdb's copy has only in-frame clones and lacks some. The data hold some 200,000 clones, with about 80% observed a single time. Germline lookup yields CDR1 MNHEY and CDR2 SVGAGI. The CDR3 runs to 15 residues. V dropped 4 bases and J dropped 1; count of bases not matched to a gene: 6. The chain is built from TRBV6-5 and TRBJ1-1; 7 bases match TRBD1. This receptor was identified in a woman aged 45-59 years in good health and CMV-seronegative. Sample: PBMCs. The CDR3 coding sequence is TGTGCCAGCAGTTCAATGACAGGGAGGAACACTGAAGCTTTCTTT. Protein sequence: CASSSMTGRNTEAFF.